A single sample is the source of the 28 T cell receptor beta chains below, sequenced in a study of regulatory T cells in long-lasting Graves disease. The time point is: newly diagnosed GD, antithyroid drugs for less than 3 months. RNA from PBMCs was the source of the TCR library. CDR3-region Arm-PCR and iRepertoire HTBI primers produced the TCR beta libraries. TCRdb used MiXCR to reprocess the multiplex PCR reads, holding one entry per CDR3 protein. The table shows 450,000 to 600,000 distinct CDR3 sequences, with 13% occurring only once. The same sample was also used in a study of T cells in Graves' hyperthyroidism and ophthalmopathy.

The source was peripheral blood mononuclear cells (PBMCs), collected at new diagnosis, from a patient treated with antithyroid drugs. All receptors come from a man aged 30 to 39 with Graves disease.

This clonotype was recorded at least ten times. The chain recombines TRBV12-3 or TRBV12-4 with TRBJ2-7; D gene unclear. V was cut by 3 bases and J by 3 bases, with 6 bases left in between. The length of the CDR3 is 12 residues. The CDR3: CASSFTIYEQYF. In DNA form, the CDR3 reads TGTGCCAGCAGTTTTACCATCTACGAGCAGTACTTC.

This clonotype was found many times. The rearrangement uses TRBV20-1 and TRBJ2-5; D uncertain. Germline CDR1 and CDR2: DFQATT and SNEGSKA (reference sequence). V lost 5 bases to trimming and J lost 1 base, with 8 bases between them. The CDR3 is 12 amino acids. The chain's CDR3 is CSAFLPQETQYF. The DNA of the CDR3 is TGCAGTGCTTTCCTCCCCCAAGAGACCCAGTACTTC.

V and J are TRBV7-3 and TRBJ2-5, with D uncertain. V was trimmed by 0 bases and J by 2 bases, leaving 7 bases between them. CDR1 and CDR2 (germline): SGHTA, FQGTGA. The CDR3 is 14 amino acids. In DNA form, the CDR3 reads TGTGCCAGCAGCTTAACGGGCTCTCAAGAGACCCAGTACTTC. Its protein product is CASSLTGSQETQYF. The whole variable domain, filled in from reference TRBV7-3 and TRBJ2-5, reads GAGVSQTPSNKVTEKGKYVELRCDPISGHTALYWYRQSLGQGPEFLIYFQGTGAADDSGLPNDRFFAVRPEGSVSTLKIQRTERGDSAVYLCASSLTGSQETQYFGPGTRLLVL.

This CDR3 is CSVREDTYEQYF. CDR3 DNA: TGCAGCGTCCGGGAAGATACCTACGAGCAGTACTTC. The chain uses TRBV29-1 and TRBJ2-7; tentative D call: TRBD2 (5 bases). Trimming removed 6 bases from V and 2 bases from J, with 11 bases in between. Per germline, CDR1 SQVTM and CDR2 ANQGSEA. This CDR3 contains 12 residues.

This clonotype was counted ten times or more. The gene calls are TRBV19 and TRBJ2-1, with TRBD2 as a possible D gene (6 bases). V shed 3 bases and J shed 9 bases, with 18 bases lying between them. The CDR3 totals 15 residues. Per germline, CDR1 LNHDA and CDR2 SQIVND (reference sequence). CDR3 sequence: CASSIGVAEGGEQFF. The CDR3 nucleotides read TGTGCCAGTAGTATCGGGGTAGCGGAGGGTGGTGAGCAGTTCTTC.

The chain is built from TRBV29-1 and TRBJ2-7; D is perhaps TRBD1 (6 bases). The CDR3 has 13 residues. With 4 bases removed from V and 3 bases from J, the gap between germline ends came to 13 bases. CDR1 and CDR2 (germline): SQVTM, ANQGSEA. The CDR3 region is CSVGQAENYEQYF. CDR3 bases: TGCAGCGTTGGACAGGCTGAAAACTACGAGCAGTACTTC.

This clonotype occurred a few times. This chain uses TRBV7-9 with TRBJ2-1; D is possibly TRBD2 (6 bases). The CDR3 contains 16 residues. V lost 7 bases, J lost 7 bases, and 23 bases lay in between. Germline V CDR1 and CDR2: SEHNR, FQNEAQ (reference sequence). DNA of the CDR3: TGTGCCAGCACCCTAGGAGGGAGCTGGGGAAAGAATGAGCAGTTCTTC. The encoded protein is CASTLGGSWGKNEQFF.

Regarding this clonotype: A much larger clone lies one base from this, so it may be a read error. The chain employs TRBV7-9 and TRBJ2-7; D perhaps matches TRBD1 (6 bases). V lost 5 bases and J 0 bases, leaving 17 bases between the germline ends. Germline V gene data show CDR1 as SEHNR and CDR2 as FQNEAQ (reference sequence). The CDR3 spans 16 residues. Here the CDR3 DNA reads TGTGCCAGCAGCCAGGGGCCGCCCCTCCTCTCCTACGAGCAGTACTTC. Residues: CASSQGPPLLSYEQYF.

In this sample, this clonotype turned up many times. The gene calls are TRBV3-1 and TRBJ1-3; D perhaps matches TRBD1 (6 bases). There are 14 residues in the CDR3. V gave up 0 bases and J gave up 6 bases, with 9 bases separating them. CDR1 and CDR2 from the germline V gene are LGHDT and YNNKEL (reference sequence). CDR3 protein: CASSQDTGTNTIYF. The CDR3, as DNA: TGTGCCAGCAGCCAAGATACAGGGACAAACACCATATATTTT.

The CDR3 region is CASSIPSGGGAQYF. CDR3 bases: TGTGCCAGTAGTATTCCTAGCGGGGGGGGTGCGCAGTATTTT. The genes are TRBV19 and TRBJ2-3, with TRBD2 matching over 12 bases. The CDR3 is 14 amino acids. The germline V gene encodes CDR1 LNHDA and CDR2 SQIVND (reference sequence). The junction had 5 bases not matched to a gene; V was cut back by 3 bases and J by 10 bases.

The J gene is TRBJ2-3, the V gene TRBV5-5; D might be TRBD1 (6 bases). This CDR3 comprises 16 residues. The V end lost 2 bases, the J end lost 0 bases, and 13 bases lay between the germline ends. Germline V gene lookup returns CDR1 SGHKS and CDR2 YYEKEE (reference sequence). CDR3 coding DNA: TGTGCCAGCAGCTTCCTAGGACAGACAAGCACAGATACGCAGTATTTT. It encodes CASSFLGQTSTDTQYF.

There are many counts of this clonotype. The chain recombines TRBV27 with TRBJ2-3; 8 bases are a match to TRBD2. The CDR3 is 17 residues long. Germline assignment: CDR1 MNHEY and CDR2 SMNVEV (reference sequence). Trimming removed 3 bases from V and 4 bases from J; junction bases left unmatched: 12. CDR3 nucleotides: TGTGCCAGCAGTTTCCCCGATTTCGGGAGGGGATCAGATACGCAGTATTTT. Translated, it gives CASSFPDFGRGSDTQYF.

V is TRBV18 and J is TRBJ2-5, with D possibly matching TRBD1 (6 bases). The assigned J gene may be wrong: the sequence end matches TRBJ2-1 better. The germline V gene encodes CDR1 KGHSH and CDR2 LQKENI. The CDR3 length is 17 residues. The CDR3 here is CASSPSELKRGWDEQFF. CDR3 coding DNA: TGTGCCAGCTCACCATCGGAGCTGAAGAGGGGGTGGGATGAGCAGTTCTTC.

This clonotype was picked up a small number of times. This chain uses TRBV6-2 or TRBV6-3 with TRBJ2-1, with 7 bases matching TRBD2. The germline V gene encodes CDR1 MNHEY and CDR2 SVGEGT. The CDR3 spans 17 residues. The trim removed 7 bases at V and 0 bases at J, leaving 12 bases unmatched. CDR3 sequence: CASKSTQRGLSYNEQFF. Here the CDR3 DNA reads TGTGCCAGCAAATCCACCCAGCGGGGTCTCTCCTACAATGAGCAGTTCTTC.

This clonotype was recorded many times. The chain links TRBV9 to TRBJ1-2, with TRBD1 matching 7 bases. The CDR3 has 17 residues. With 0 bases clipped from V and 3 bases from J, the junction kept 11 bases outside the gene matches. Germline V CDR1 and CDR2: SGDLS, YYNGEE. The DNA of the CDR3 is TGTGCCAGCAGCGTAGGGACCGGACAGGACGAGCACTATGGCTACACCTTC. This translates into CASSVGTGQDEHYGYTF.

This clonotype has only a few counts. This chain uses TRBV5-4 with TRBJ2-5; maybe TRBD2 (5 bases). The CDR3 runs to 11 residues. The germline CDR1 and CDR2 sequences are SGHNT and YYREEE (reference sequence). V lost 10 bases to trimming and J lost 1 base, with 8 bases between them. The CDR3 is CAFGGQETQYF. As DNA, the CDR3 is TGTGCCTTCGGAGGCCAAGAGACCCAGTACTTC.

In its sample, this clonotype was seen a few times. The chain employs TRBV5-1 and TRBJ2-1; no reliable D call. Trimming removed 0 bases from V and 0 bases from J, with 10 bases in between. The germline gives CDR1 SGHRS, CDR2 YFSETQ. The CDR3 runs to 16 residues. The CDR3 sequence is CASSLGRSSSYNEQFF. The CDR3 bases are TGCGCCAGCAGCTTGGGCCGGTCGAGCTCCTACAATGAGCAGTTCTTC. Combining the CDR3 with reference TRBV5-1 and TRBJ2-1 gives the whole variable domain KAGVTQTPRYLIKTRGQQVTLSCSPISGHRSVSWYQQTPGQGLQFLFEYFSETQRNKGNFPGRFSGRQFSNSRSEMNVSTLELGDSALYLCASSLGRSSSYNEQFFGPGTRLTVL.

The chain combines TRBV18 with TRBJ1-3; TRBD1 is a possible D gene (6 bases). This CDR3 is built from 16 residues. Germline CDR1 is KGHSH and CDR2 is LQKENI. The V end lost 4 bases, the J end lost 4 bases, and 17 bases lay between the germline ends. CDR3 in amino acids: CASSRATGLSGNTIYF. CDR3 in DNA: TGTGCCAGCTCACGGGCCACAGGGCTCTCGGGAAACACCATATATTTT.

The chain has TRBV7-3 and TRBJ2-2, with D perhaps TRBD2 (6 bases). CDR3 size: 16 residues. V shed 5 bases and J shed 5 bases, with 18 bases lying between them. Germline V gene sequence: CDR1 SGHTA, CDR2 FQGTGA. This CDR3 reads CASSAGDSAATGELFF. The CDR3 DNA is TGTGCCAGCAGCGCCGGGGACTCAGCTGCGACCGGGGAGCTGTTTTTT.

This clonotype was counted at least ten times. J is TRBJ2-1 and V is TRBV6-2 or TRBV6-3; D is perhaps TRBD2 (6 bases). Germline assignment: CDR1 MNHEY and CDR2 SVGEGT. This CDR3 is built from 15 residues. Trimming took off 5 bases at V and 8 bases at J, with 19 bases between the two ends. The CDR3 spells CASSGSTRGADEQFF. In DNA form, the CDR3 reads TGTGCCAGCAGTGGATCTACGCGGGGCGCCGATGAGCAGTTCTTC.

There are many counts of this clonotype. The V call is TRBV20-1, the J call TRBJ2-3, with a tentative D call TRBD1 (6 bases). V was trimmed by 5 bases and J by 2 bases, leaving 11 bases between them. There are 13 residues in the CDR3. The germline gives CDR1 DFQATT, CDR2 SNEGSKA (reference sequence). The CDR3 spells CSADDRYTDTQYF. In nucleotides, the CDR3 is TGCAGTGCTGACGACAGGTACACAGATACGCAGTATTTT.

The chain couples TRBV5-1 to TRBJ1-6, with D hard to call. Trimming took off 0 bases at V and 7 bases at J, with 11 bases between the two ends. Germline V gives CDR1 SGHRS, CDR2 YFSETQ. The CDR3 is 15 amino acids. CDR3 DNA sequence: TGCGCCAGCAGCTTGGAGGAGGGTGGAAATTCACCCCTCCACTTT. Protein sequence: CASSLEEGGNSPLHF. The variable domain in full, completed from reference TRBV5-1 and TRBJ1-6, reads KAGVTQTPRYLIKTRGQQVTLSCSPISGHRSVSWYQQTPGQGLQFLFEYFSETQRNKGNFPGRFSGRQFSNSRSEMNVSTLELGDSALYLCASSLEEGGNSPLHFGNGTRLTVT.

This clonotype has just a few counts. The chain is built from TRBV24-1 and TRBJ1-2; 10 nucleotides line up with TRBD1. V lost 4 bases to trimming and J lost 9 bases; unmatched junction nucleotides: 7. Germline values: CDR1 KGHDR, CDR2 SFDVKD. The CDR3 is 14 residues long. The CDR3, as DNA: TGTGCCACCAGTGACGCGCCGGGACAGGGGCGCTACACCTTC. As protein: CATSDAPGQGRYTF.

V gene TRBV19 combines with J gene TRBJ1-5, with 9 positions matching TRBD1. V lost 8 bases, J lost 3 bases, and 11 bases stayed unmatched. CDR1 LNHDA and CDR2 SQIVND come from the germline V gene (reference sequence). CDR3 length: 16 residues. The CDR3 loop reads CASSRDRAVVNQPQHF. CDR3 sequence (DNA): TGTGCCAGTTCCCGGGACAGGGCGGTTGTCAATCAGCCCCAGCATTTT.

This clonotype was counted a few times. This CDR3 reads CATSDLGLAGGPGEQFF. The DNA for the CDR3 is TGTGCCACCAGTGATTTAGGACTAGCGGGAGGGCCGGGGGAGCAGTTCTTC. The V and J genes are TRBV24-1 and TRBJ2-1; 15 bases line up with TRBD2. Germline V gives CDR1 KGHDR, CDR2 SFDVKD. The trim removed 1 base at V and 10 bases at J, leaving 7 bases unmatched. This CDR3 has 17 residues.

There are many counts of this clonotype. J is TRBJ2-1 and V is TRBV13, with 9 bases matching TRBD2. Germline V gene data show CDR1 as PRHDT and CDR2 as FYEKMQ (reference sequence). The CDR3 totals 14 residues. The V gene end was trimmed by 5 bases and the J gene end by 9 bases; junction bases not matched to a gene: 8. The CDR3 loop reads CASSLAVAGVEQFF. The CDR3, as DNA: TGTGCCAGCAGCCTTGCGGTAGCGGGAGTTGAGCAGTTCTTC.

There are a few counts of this clonotype. The chain recombines TRBV5-1 with TRBJ1-4; 9 bases line up with TRBD1. CDR1 is SGHRS and CDR2 is YFSETQ in the germline V gene. With 7 bases clipped from V and 7 bases from J, the junction kept 8 bases outside the gene matches. The CDR3 is 14 residues long. The DNA of the CDR3 is TGCGCCAGCCGGGAGGGACAGGGTGGTGAAAAACTGTTTTTT. Its protein is CASREGQGGEKLFF.

V and J are TRBV10-3 and TRBJ2-2, with D hard to call. CDR1 and CDR2 from the germline V gene are ENHRY and SYGVKD. Trimming left V 8 bases short and J 1 base short, with 5 bases between. This CDR3 has 12 amino acids. CDR3 residues: CAISQNTGELFF. In DNA form, the CDR3 reads TGTGCCATCTCGCAGAACACCGGGGAGCTGTTTTTT.